This T cell receptor (beta chain) derives from a study of beta chain features in type 1 diabetes. In the study overall: Across every sample, almost 110,000,000 sorted cells were examined in total.

V shed 1 base and J shed 4 bases, with 14 bases lying between them. Germline CDR1 is MGHDK and CDR2 is SYGVNS. CDR3 size: 16 residues. Staining for CD45RO/CCR7/CD25/CD127/CD95/CD27 allowed sorting of CD4+ naive, central memory, regulatory and stem cell-like memory cells. Of the isolated RNA, all was reverse transcribed, and so the sequenced material was expressed TCRB transcripts. Profiling relied on immunoSEQ multiplex PCR, and the TCRdb table lists in-frame clones only, not all of them. There are 200,000 to 250,000 clones in the sample; about 25% occur only once, and 3% to 4% lies in the top ten. The rearrangement links TRBV25-1 to TRBJ2-1; no firm D call. The source of this sequence is a man aged 25-45 years in good health. Sequenced: central memory CD4+ T cells from blood. DNA for the CDR3: TGTGCCAGCAGTGAATTAGGTGTTGCTATTTACAATGAGCAGTTCTTC. This codes for CASSELGVAIYNEQFF.